This T cell receptor beta chain was recovered during a study of beta chain features in type 1 diabetes. Study observations and caveats: Shortening that was moderate but significant affected the TCRB CDR3s of Type 1 diabetes patients in all four CD4+ subsets. Using cDNA template may skew counts toward highly expressing activated cells. Healthy donors had naive, central memory and Treg TCRB repertoires that appeared less similar than those seen among patients. Type 1 diabetes patients had fewer VDJ junction insertions and more deletions.

Expressed TCRB transcripts were sequenced, since all the RNA that had been isolated was reverse transcribed. Naive, central memory and regulatory T cell samples yielded a few million reads on average. The table came from immunoSEQ multiplex PCR; TCRdb's copy has only in-frame clones and leaves some out. The repertoire holds 150,000 to 200,000 clones, with approximately 9% as singletons. With respect to this clone: Its antigen remains unknown.

The germline V gene has CDR1 LGHNA and CDR2 YSLEER. V was clipped by 0 bases and J by 2 bases; unmatched bases: 16. This CDR3 comprises 20 residues. This rearrangement joins TRBV4-3 to TRBJ2-5; 9 bases fit TRBD2. The receptor was derived from a woman aged 18-29 years with type 1 diabetes. The sequencing input was central memory CD4+ T cells from blood. In DNA, the CDR3 is TGCGCCAGCAGCCAAGAGATCCCCCGCGGCGGGGCGGGGGGGCAAGAGACCCAGTACTTC. This codes for CASSQEIPRGGAGGQETQYF.